Included here is one T cell receptor beta chain sequence, with context. What antigen it recognizes has not been identified. No base quality information exists; no much larger clone differs at one position. This specimen belongs to a study of T-cell reconstitution after alpha-beta-depleted transplantation in children (dated by TCRdb to 2015 to 2016). Concerning the study at large: Using TCR repertoire profiling, the study followed T-cell immune reconstitution in a quantitative way in children after TCRalphabeta/CD19-depleted allogeneic hematopoietic cell transplantation.

The library was produced with PCR. Reads for this sample came from an Illumina HiSeq 2500. Molecular barcoding was employed in the preparation of TCR libraries, with unique molecular identifiers being used to normalize TCRbeta repertoire quantification. TCRdb's own reprocessing of the public reads used fastp at Q25 and MiXCR and kept productive beta chains. Merged by CDR3 protein, the rows form single entries marked with the most common genes and DNA. This sample lists approximately 520,000 distinct CDR3 sequences; roughly 33% were detected once. The ten biggest clones cover 2% to 2.5% of the sample. The CDR3, cysteine through phenylalanine, is 15 amino acids long. The kept DNA is CDR3 alone, 45 bases in frame from the first base. According to the germline V gene, CDR1 reads SGHTA and CDR2 reads FQGNSA. Between the V and J ends, shortened by 0 bases and 8 bases respectively, the junction contains 13 bases.

This TCR was recovered from a human donor who donated a stem cell graft to a child with aplastic anemia. This receptor chain uses TRBV7-2 and TRBJ1-4; TRBD1 is a possible D gene, resting on 6 matching bases. This material consisted of PBMCs from the stem cell graft donor, taken from the stem cell graft. Here is the DNA: TGTGCCAGCAGCTTAGCAGGGCCGGGGGGCGAAAAACTGTTTTTT. The resulting protein is CASSLAGPGGEKLFF.